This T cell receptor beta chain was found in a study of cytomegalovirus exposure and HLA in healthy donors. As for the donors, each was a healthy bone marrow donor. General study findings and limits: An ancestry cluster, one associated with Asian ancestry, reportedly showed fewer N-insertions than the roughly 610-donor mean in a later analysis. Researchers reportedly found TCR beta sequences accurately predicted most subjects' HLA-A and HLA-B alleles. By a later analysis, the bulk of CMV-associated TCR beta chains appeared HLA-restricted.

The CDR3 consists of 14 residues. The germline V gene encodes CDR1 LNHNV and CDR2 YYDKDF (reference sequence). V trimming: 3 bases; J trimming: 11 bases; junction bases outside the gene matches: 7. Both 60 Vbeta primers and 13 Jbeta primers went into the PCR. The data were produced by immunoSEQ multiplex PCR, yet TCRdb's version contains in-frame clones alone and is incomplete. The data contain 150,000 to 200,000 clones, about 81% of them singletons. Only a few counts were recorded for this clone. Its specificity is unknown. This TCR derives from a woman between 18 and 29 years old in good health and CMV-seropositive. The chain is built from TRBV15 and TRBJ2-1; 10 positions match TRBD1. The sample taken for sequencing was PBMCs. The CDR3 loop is CATSRDRGGSKQFF. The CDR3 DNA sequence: TGTGCCACCAGCAGGGACAGGGGGGGGTCTAAGCAGTTCTTC.